The sequence of this T cell receptor beta chain was determined in a study of yellow fever vaccine responses in identical twins. Study-level findings and limits: Reported findings indicate that twins' vaccine T cell responses seemed partially convergent, partially personalized.

A note on this clonotype: Its antigen remains unidentified.

The CDR3 sequence is 13 residues long. CDR1 and CDR2 from the germline V gene are MGHDK and SYGVNS. V was clipped by 3 bases and J by 5 bases, with 10 bases between them. TCRdb re-analysed the RT-PCR reads in MiXCR, keeping a single row per CDR3 protein. The table has approximately 2,800 distinct CDR3 sequences, around 89% seen once. The sequences come from T cells from blood (PBMCs), unsorted or a sorted subset (not recorded which), collected before or after yellow fever vaccination (not recorded which). The chain carries TRBV25-1 and TRBJ1-2, with D possibly being TRBD1 (6 bases). This TCR was sampled from a female donor who received the yellow fever vaccine. DNA of the CDR3: TGTGCCAGCAGTGACAGGGGCCGGTATGGCTACACCTTC. Its protein product is CASSDRGRYGYTF.